The rows below give T cell receptor beta chains drawn from one sample of a study of blood T cell repertoires in COVID-19. TCRdb keeps only in-frame clones here, not all; method: immunoSEQ multiplex PCR. The sample contains tens of thousands of clones, roughly 80% of which appear only once. The sequenced sample consisted of peripheral blood. All receptors derive from a human donor in a cohort sampled during active COVID-19. Each CDR3 is given with its conserved first and last residue. The order of the fields is clone size, V gene, D gene, J gene, CDR3 protein, CDR3 DNA. A D gene is named only where the DNA matches it firmly. Size values are once, few and many counts, or a class for expanded clones, and some rows have none.

NA	TRBV6-5	NA	TRBJ1-4	CASRRRPNEKLFF	TGTGCCAGCAGGCGGCGACCTAATGAAAAACTGTTTTTT
NA	TRBV3-1/TRBV3-2	NA	TRBJ1-1	CASSQGLNLRPRANTEAFF	TGTGCCAGCAGCCAGGGGCTAAATTTGAGACCCCGAGCGAACACTGAAGCTTTCTTT
NA	TRBV11-2	NA	TRBJ2-1	CASRSPGLNYNEQFF	TGTGCCAGCAGGTCACCGGGACTTAACTACAATGAGCAGTTCTTC
NA	TRBV7-7	NA	TRBJ2-5	CASSSVATQETQYF	TGTGCCAGCAGCTCCGTAGCCACTCAAGAGACCCAGTACTTC
NA	TRBV2	NA	TRBJ1-1	CASSIGRVSTEAFF	TGTGCCAGCAGCATAGGGAGGGTGAGCACTGAAGCTTTCTTT
NA	TRBV2	NA	TRBJ1-1	CASTGGRVNTEAFF	TGTGCCAGCACCGGTGGCAGGGTGAACACTGAAGCTTTCTTT
NA	TRBV6-1	TRBD2	TRBJ2-3	CASSDGRGGGFSGDTQYF	TGTGCCAGCAGTGACGGCCGGGGCGGGGGTTTTTCGGGTGATACGCAGTATTTT
once	TRBV5-4	TRBD2	TRBJ2-7	CASSPSGASYEQYF	TGTGCCAGCAGCCCTAGCGGAGCCTCCTACGAGCAGTACTTC
NA	TRBV6-2/TRBV6-3	TRBD1	TRBJ1-2	CASSYRVDRQGGREGYTF	TGTGCCAGCAGTTATCGGGTGGACCGACAGGGAGGCCGGGAGGGCTACACCTTC
NA	TRBV10-3	TRBD2	TRBJ2-3	CAISESILAGGTDTQYF	TGTGCCATCAGTGAGTCGATACTAGCGGGGGGGACAGATACGCAGTATTTT
NA	TRBV7-8	NA	TRBJ2-7	CASRADRPYEQYF	TGTGCCAGCAGAGCTGACAGACCCTACGAGCAGTACTTC
NA	TRBV6-5	NA	TRBJ1-1	CASSPGTSLNTEAFF	TGTGCCAGCAGTCCCGGGACTTCCCTGAACACTGAAGCTTTCTTT
NA	TRBV5-4	NA	TRBJ1-1	CASHSGGGTDTEAFF	TGTGCCAGCCATTCTGGGGGGGGCACGGACACTGAAGCTTTCTTT
NA	TRBV6-6	NA	TRBJ2-1	CASSSSGLGLNEQFF	TGTGCCAGCAGTTCGTCGGGACTGGGACTCAATGAGCAGTTCTTC
NA	TRBV6-1	TRBD1	TRBJ1-2	CASSEASGGYGYTF	TGTGCCAGCAGTGAAGCTTCAGGGGGCTATGGCTACACCTTC
NA	TRBV10-2	NA	TRBJ2-7	CASSESRDIFYEQYF	TGCGCCAGCAGTGAGTCCCGGGACATATTTTACGAGCAGTACTTC
few	TRBV4-2	TRBD1	TRBJ1-2	CASSQDGTGRHYGYTF	TGTGCCAGCAGCCAAGATGGGACAGGCCGTCACTATGGCTACACCTTC
NA	TRBV19	NA	TRBJ2-2	CASNPQGQRTGELFF	TGTGCCAGTAACCCACAGGGCCAAAGGACCGGGGAGCTGTTTTTT
NA	TRBV5-1	TRBD2	TRBJ2-1	CASSLGRTSVRNEQFF	TGCGCCAGCAGCTTGGGCAGGACTAGCGTCCGCAATGAGCAGTTCTTC
few	TRBV30	TRBD1	TRBJ1-2	CAWSIWPHTGGNGYTF	TGTGCCTGGAGTATTTGGCCCCATACAGGGGGCAATGGCTACACCTTC
NA	TRBV9	TRBD1	TRBJ2-7	CASSLGQARSYEQYF	TGTGCCAGCAGCCTTGGACAGGCTCGCTCCTACGAGCAGTACTTC
NA	TRBV5-1	TRBD2	TRBJ2-1	CASTPRGETLAGAYNEQFF	TGCGCCAGCACCCCCAGGGGGGAGACTCTAGCGGGAGCCTACAATGAGCAGTTCTTC
NA	TRBV11-2	NA	TRBJ2-3	CASSSLGTDTQYF	TGTGCCAGTTCTAGTTTAGGCACAGATACGCAGTATTTT
NA	TRBV3-1/TRBV3-2	NA	TRBJ1-2	CASSPRDSYGYTF	TGTGCCAGCAGCCCCAGGGATAGCTATGGCTACACCTTC
few	TRBV27	TRBD1	TRBJ1-6	CASRSTGVDNSPLHF	TGTGCCAGCAGATCTACAGGGGTGGACAATTCACCCCTCCACTTT
NA	TRBV7-7	NA	TRBJ2-5	CASSDRHGETQYF	TGTGCTAGCAGCGACCGACACGGAGAGACCCAGTACTTC
NA	TRBV10-3	TRBD2	TRBJ2-7	CAISESGTSGSYEQYF	TGTGCCATCAGTGAAAGTGGGACTAGCGGATCCTACGAGCAGTACTTC
NA	TRBV5-1	TRBD2	TRBJ2-3	CASSWTSGDTDTQYF	TGCGCCAGCAGCTGGACTAGCGGGGACACAGATACGCAGTATTTT
once	TRBV5-1	TRBD1	TRBJ2-7	CASSLASGDRGLSAYEQYF	TGCGCCAGCAGCTTGGCCAGCGGCGACAGGGGGCTTTCGGCCTACGAGCAGTACTTC
once	TRBV28	NA	TRBJ2-7	CASSLEGQLYEQYF	TGTGCCAGCAGTTTGGAGGGACAGCTCTACGAGCAGTACTTC
NA	TRBV2	TRBD2	TRBJ2-1	CASGVLAGGEQFF	TGTGCCAGTGGCGTACTAGCGGGAGGTGAGCAGTTCTTC
NA	TRBV28	NA	TRBJ2-7	CASNAGAPSYEQYF	TGTGCCAGCAACGCTGGGGCCCCCTCCTACGAGCAGTACTTC
NA	TRBV5-6	NA	TRBJ2-1	CASSLGVKSGNPYNEQFF	TGTGCCAGCAGCTTAGGCGTTAAGTCGGGGAATCCCTACAATGAGCAGTTCTTC
NA	TRBV5-4	NA	TRBJ2-2	CASSLRGSNTGELFF	TGTGCCAGCAGCTTGCGGGGATCGAACACCGGGGAGCTGTTTTTT
NA	TRBV18	TRBD1	TRBJ1-6	CASSPSTGTGGNSPLHF	TGTGCCAGCTCACCATCGACGGGTACAGGGGGTAATTCACCCCTCCACTTT
NA	TRBV6-1	NA	TRBJ2-3	CASSEANRAASTQYF	TGTGCCAGCAGTGAAGCTAACAGGGCGGCCTCTACGCAGTATTTT
NA	TRBV4-2	TRBD1	TRBJ1-1	CASRQRQGAEAFF	TGTGCCAGCAGACAGAGACAGGGGGCTGAAGCTTTCTTT
once	TRBV7-9	TRBD1	TRBJ2-1	CASSLTGQGADEQFF	TGTGCCAGCAGCTTGACGGGACAGGGGGCAGATGAGCAGTTCTTC
NA	TRBV4-2	NA	TRBJ1-2	CASSQVERGVTARTF	TGTGCCAGCAGCCAAGTTGAACGGGGGGTTACGGCTAGGACCTTC
NA	TRBV19	NA	TRBJ1-2	CASSIGGNGYTF	TGTGCCAGTAGTATAGGAGGGAATGGCTACACCTTC
NA	TRBV3-1/TRBV3-2	NA	TRBJ1-3	CASSFQGARGNTIYF	TGTGCCAGCAGCTTCCAGGGTGCAAGGGGAAACACCATATATTTT
NA	TRBV7-8	NA	TRBJ2-7	CASSPRVVHEQYF	TGTGCCAGCAGCCCGCGGGTTGTCCACGAGCAGTACTTC
many	TRBV19	TRBD2	TRBJ2-7	CASSIPGGASYEQYF	TGTGCCAGTAGTATACCCGGGGGGGCTTCCTACGAGCAGTACTTC
NA	TRBV6-5	NA	TRBJ1-2	CASRVLDSTNYGYTF	TGTGCCAGCAGAGTACTTGACTCTACTAACTATGGCTACACCTTC
NA	TRBV6-5	TRBD2	TRBJ2-5	CASSYAGLAGETQYF	TGTGCCAGCAGTTACGCGGGACTAGCTGGCGAGACCCAGTACTTC
NA	TRBV19	NA	TRBJ1-1	CASSPIGFGNTEAFF	TGTGCCAGTAGCCCCATCGGGTTTGGGAACACTGAAGCTTTCTTT
NA	TRBV5-1	TRBD1	TRBJ1-1	CASSPLTGETEAFF	TGCGCCAGCAGCCCACTAACAGGGGAAACCGAAGCTTTCTTT
NA	TRBV7-2	TRBD1	TRBJ1-1	CASSTNVEGAMNTEAFF	TGTGCCAGCAGCACCAATGTCGAGGGGGCGATGAACACTGAAGCTTTCTTT
NA	TRBV27	NA	TRBJ2-7	CASTDRTDEQYF	TGTGCCAGCACCGATAGGACAGACGAGCAGTACTTC